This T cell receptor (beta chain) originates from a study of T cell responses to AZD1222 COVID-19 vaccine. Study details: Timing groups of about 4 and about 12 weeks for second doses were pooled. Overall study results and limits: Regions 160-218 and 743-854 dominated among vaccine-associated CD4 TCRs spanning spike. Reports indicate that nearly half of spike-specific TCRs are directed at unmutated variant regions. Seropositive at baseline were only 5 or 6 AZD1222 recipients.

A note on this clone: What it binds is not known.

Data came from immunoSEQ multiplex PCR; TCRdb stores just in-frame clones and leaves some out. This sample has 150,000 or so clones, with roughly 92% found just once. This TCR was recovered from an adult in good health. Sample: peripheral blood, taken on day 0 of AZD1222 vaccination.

CDR3 sequence (DNA): TGTGCCAGCAGCTTGGGACTCGGGACAGTTAATGAAAAACTGTTTTTT. Its translation is CASSLGLGTVNEKLFF. The chain uses TRBV5-4 and TRBJ1-4, with 7 nucleotides matching TRBD1. The V gene end was trimmed by 0 bases and the J gene end by 4 bases; junction bases not matched to a gene: 6. The CDR3 has 16 residues. Germline V CDR1 and CDR2: SGHNT, YYREEE (reference sequence).